These T cell receptor beta chains were read from a single sample in a study of T-cell reconstitution after alpha-beta-depleted transplantation in children. MiXCR, run by TCRdb on the PCR reads, gives a single entry per CDR3 protein. The data show around 380,000 distinct CDR3 sequences, approximately 11% seen once. The sequencing here drew on PBMCs from the stem cell graft donor, taken from the stem cell graft. The receptors shown here come from a human donor who donated a stem cell graft to a child with acute myeloid leukemia. CDR3s include the opening cysteine and the closing phenylalanine or tryptophan. The D gene is left open where the match is weak. Size values are once, few and many counts, or a class for expanded clones, and some rows have none.

>-|few|TRBV3-1|TRBJ1-1
CASSQGPGINTEAFF
TGTGCCAGCAGCCAAGGTCCGGGGATCAATACTGAAGCTTTCTTT
>TRBD1|-|TRBV20-1|TRBJ1-4
CSAIDRGRVEKLFF
TGCAGTGCAATCGACAGGGGGCGAGTTGAAAAACTGTTTTTT
>TRBD1|few|TRBV5-8|TRBJ1-3
CASRSTGISGNTIYF
TGTGCCAGCAGATCGACAGGGATCTCTGGAAACACCATATATTTT
>-|-|TRBV6-5|TRBJ1-3
CASSYSTNSGNTIYF
TGTGCCAGCAGTTACAGTACAAACTCTGGAAACACCATATATTTT
>-|-|TRBV15|TRBJ1-1
CATSNTPVNTEAFF
TGTGCCACCAGCAACACCCCCGTGAACACTGAAGCTTTCTTT
>TRBD2|few|TRBV20-1|TRBJ2-7
CSAKQAGGPSYEQYF
TGCAGTGCTAAACAAGCGGGAGGGCCTTCCTACGAGCAGTACTTC
>TRBD2|-|TRBV4-2|TRBJ2-2
CASSQELLAGGPGELFF
TGTGCCAGCAGCCAAGAGTTACTAGCGGGGGGGCCCGGGGAGCTGTTTTTT
>-|-|TRBV18|TRBJ1-1
CASSPGPDEAFF
TGTGCCAGCTCACCGGGTCCAGACGAAGCTTTCTTT
>-|few|TRBV7-3|TRBJ2-3
CASSLSTVRRATDTQYF
TGTGCCAGCAGCTTATCCACAGTGCGGAGGGCCACAGATACGCAGTATTTT
>-|many|TRBV10-3|TRBJ2-3
CAISEFGADTQYF
TGTGCCATCAGTGAGTTTGGGGCAGATACGCAGTATTTT
>TRBD1|-|TRBV7-2|TRBJ1-3
CASRKNRGTGNTIYF
TGTGCCAGCAGAAAAAACAGGGGGACGGGAAACACCATATATTTT
>-|many|TRBV7-2|TRBJ2-1
CASSSQILEQFF
TGTGCCAGCAGCTCTCAAATCCTCGAGCAGTTCTTC
>TRBD2|few|TRBV20-1|TRBJ2-1
CSAIIAGSSYNEQFF
TGCAGTGCCATCATAGCGGGGAGCTCCTACAATGAGCAGTTCTTC
>-|-|TRBV5-8|TRBJ1-1
CASTYKPGGTEAFF
TGTGCCAGCACCTACAAGCCTGGTGGGACTGAAGCTTTCTTT
>-|-|TRBV7-6|TRBJ2-7
CASSLGQIYEQYF
TGTGCCAGCAGCTTAGGGCAGATCTACGAGCAGTACTTC
>-|few|TRBV11-2|TRBJ1-1
CASSFIQGNTEAFF
TGTGCCAGCAGTTTCATCCAGGGGAACACTGAAGCTTTCTTT
>-|-|TRBV29-1|TRBJ2-1
CSVYKRDGGNEQFF
TGCAGCGTTTATAAACGGGATGGGGGGAATGAGCAGTTCTTC
>-|many|TRBV20-1|TRBJ2-1
CSARGRGGYNEQFF
TGCAGTGCTAGAGGGCGGGGCGGATACAATGAGCAGTTCTTC
>-|many|TRBV6-2/TRBV6-3|TRBJ2-1
CASSYSGVHEQFF
TGTGCCAGCAGTTACTCGGGGGTCCATGAGCAGTTCTTC
>TRBD2|-|TRBV5-1|TRBJ2-3
CASSRAGEYTDTQYF
TGCGCCAGCAGCCGAGCGGGAGAATACACAGATACGCAGTATTTT
>TRBD2|many|TRBV6-2/TRBV6-3|TRBJ2-1
CASSTWTGTSGGPYNEQFF
TGTGCCAGCTCAACTTGGACCGGGACTAGCGGGGGCCCCTACAATGAGCAGTTCTTC
>TRBD2|-|TRBV5-1|TRBJ2-1
CASSLAGGAHAEQFF
TGCGCCAGCAGCCTAGCGGGGGGGGCTCACGCTGAGCAGTTCTTC
>-|few|TRBV29-1|TRBJ2-4
CSVDTGINIQYF
TGCAGCGTTGACACAGGGATCAACATTCAGTACTTC
>-|-|TRBV7-3|TRBJ1-2
CASSPKSGDSSYGYTF
TGTGCCAGCAGCCCCAAAAGCGGTGATTCTAGTTATGGCTACACCTTC
>-|few|TRBV20-1|TRBJ2-1
CSARDFPGYNEQFF
TGCAGTGCTAGAGATTTCCCGGGATACAATGAGCAGTTCTTC
>-|many|TRBV11-2|TRBJ2-2
CASSLDGATGELFF
TGTGCCAGCAGCTTAGATGGGGCTACCGGGGAGCTGTTTTTT
>TRBD2|few|TRBV7-2|TRBJ2-5
CASSSRLAGVQETQYF
TGTGCCAGCAGCTCTCGACTAGCGGGAGTTCAAGAGACCCAGTACTTC
>TRBD1|few|TRBV5-1|TRBJ2-3
CASSSGQVGGTDTQYF
TGCGCCAGCAGCTCGGGACAGGTGGGAGGCACAGATACGCAGTATTTT
>TRBD2|-|TRBV2|TRBJ2-2
CASNRGLAYTGELFF
TGTGCCAGCAATAGGGGACTAGCGTACACCGGGGAGCTGTTTTTT
>-|-|TRBV6-6|TRBJ2-3
CASNLDYKSTDTQYF
TGTGCCAGCAATCTGGACTACAAGTCCACAGATACGCAGTATTTT